The entry below describes one TCR beta chain. The antigen it recognizes is unknown. No much larger clone is present one base from it, and per-base qualities are unavailable. At diagnosis, tumor, uninvolved tumor-adjacent lung and peripheral blood were collected and then preserved as a mix of FFPE and fresh-frozen material. Blood samples were analyzed as peripheral blood mononuclear cells for TCR repertoire profiling. This sample stems from a study of T cells in localized non-small cell lung cancer (dated by TCRdb to 2018 to 2021). As for the study more broadly: The study examined T cell repertoires in roughly 240 patients with early-stage NSCLC and compared tumors with uninvolved tumor-adjacent lungs. NSCLC patients had a mean age of around 61 years, and 120 to 150 were male and around 110 female. The cohort was made up of around 250 treatment-naive NSCLC patients whose localized lung tumors had been resected.

The immunoSEQ Assay was used to sequence TCR beta CDR3 regions from DNA. The paper's data handling went like this. T cell density was computed as TCR beta template counts normalized to usable DNA estimated by amplifying housekeeping genes. The preseqR package was used to estimate richness by extrapolating to 400,000 templates for PBMC samples and to 120,000 templates for tissue samples. Clonality was calculated as one minus Pielou's evenness. To identify tissue-enriched TCRs, differential abundance testing was run on productive amino-acid clonotypes with a minimum total count of 5 and an alpha of 0.1. The Jaccard Index and the Morisita Overlap Index were used to measure how much the repertoires overlapped between compartments. GLIPH grouped TCR beta CDR3s together with public tetramer-defined viral CDR3s, and a viral motif had to include at least three viral sequences and also show V-gene enrichment. TCRdb limited this immuneACCESS table to in-frame rearrangements with V and J called. A share of clones is missing; checked studies link under half to unresolved V genes, and the rest is unexplained. The DNA gave D and trimming, while V, J and clone size come from that table. The sample profile shows approximately 49,000 clones; approximately 75% of them were found once. The ten largest make up less than 20% of the sample.

General findings and caveats noted by the study authors: Higher blood T cell density associated with longer overall survival, while higher adjacent-lung clonality associated with shorter survival. The highest T cell clonality was observed in uninvolved tumor-adjacent lung, where clonality exceeded that of tumor, suggesting that antigenic responses were more focused in uninvolved tumor-adjacent lung. A median of about 53 of the top 100 tumor clones were detected in paired uninvolved adjacent lung, and under 30 of these tumor clones were also found among the top 100 clones of the paired uninvolved adjacent lung. Because of the exploratory design, TCR variables were selected using unadjusted p-values without false-discovery rate correction. Because multi-region tumor sequencing was not performed, intratumor heterogeneity could not be ruled out.

The CDR3 holds 15 amino acids from the cysteine to the phenylalanine. The retained sequence is limited to the CDR3, 45 bases, with the frame set at the first base. For CDR1 and CDR2, the germline V gene lists MGHDK and SYGVNS. V loses 4 bases of germline sequence and J loses 3 bases, and the interval between the two ends is 12 bases. The receptor's source is a man aged 40 to 69 with stage I squamous cell lung carcinoma. The sample consisted of peripheral blood, taken before any cancer treatment. This chain is built from TRBV25-1 and TRBJ1-4; too little of a D gene remains to name it. The nucleotides read TGTGCCAGCAGTGTAGGTCGGGAAGCTAATGAAAAACTGTTTTTT. Translated, this is CASSVGREANEKLFF.